The sequence of this T cell receptor beta chain was determined in a study of cytomegalovirus exposure and HLA in healthy donors. On the study more broadly: The approximately 130 validation repertoires were reported in a later analysis to have been generated on the same platform as the roughly 680 first-cohort repertoires. Findings of the study overall: A subsequent analysis found that TCR clusters from the first cohort also tended to co-occur in the 90 to 150 validation repertoires, with under 95% of cluster scores above 0. Among TCR beta chains, those listed as cytomegalovirus-associated numbered about 150.

Libraries were prepared by immunoSEQ multiplex PCR; TCRdb keeps only in-frame clonotypes and omits some of them. Among about 360,000 clones listed, 70% to 90% were seen once. The CDR3 runs to 15 residues. V lost 4 bases, J lost 1 base, and 13 bases lay in between. The germline V gene has CDR1 SSHAT and CDR2 FNYEAQ (reference sequence). Comments on this clone: What it binds is unknown.

Material for sequencing was PBMCs. The receptor was derived from a woman aged 18-29 years in good health and CMV-seronegative. The chain recombines TRBV7-7 with TRBJ2-5; D perhaps matches TRBD2 (6 bases). The CDR3 region has the DNA TGTGCCAGCAGCTCTGGGCGGGGACTCCAAGAGACCCAGTACTTC. Its translation: CASSSGRGLQETQYF. Looking up the rest from reference TRBV7-7 and TRBJ2-5 gives the full variable domain: GAGVSQSPRYKVTKRGQDVTLRCDPISSHATLYWYQQALGQGPEFLTYFNYEAQPDKSGLPSDRFSAERPEGSISTLTIQRTEQRDSAMYRCASSSGRGLQETQYFGPGTRLLVL.